A selection of T cell receptor beta chains follows, all from one sample in a study of CD8 T cells in ankylosing spondylitis. TCRdb processed the 5' RACE reads anew with MiXCR; each CDR3 protein has one entry. The sample shows 650,000 to 800,000 distinct CDR3 sequences, 19% of them seen only once. The material sequenced was blood, either unsorted or a sorted T cell fraction (not recorded which). The receptors come from a male donor with ankylosing spondylitis. The CDR3 runs from the conserved cysteine through the conserved F or W. The order of the fields is clone size, D gene, V gene, J gene, CDR3 DNA, CDR3 protein. The D gene is left open where the match is weak. Only part of the rows carry a size: once, few, many, or a class if the clone is expanded.

size: -; D: -; V: TRBV7-2; J: TRBJ2-1; DNA: TGTGCCAGCAGCTCTCACCCATCCTATTCGAATGAGCAGTTCTTC; CDR3: CASSSHPSYSNEQFF
size: -; D: TRBD1; V: TRBV2; J: TRBJ2-5; DNA: TGTGCCAGCAGCCGCCAGGACAGGGTCAAAGAGACCCAGTACTTC; CDR3: CASSRQDRVKETQYF
size: -; D: TRBD2; V: TRBV3-1; J: TRBJ2-7; DNA: TGTGCCAGCAGCCAAGATGCGGCTAGCGGGACGACCGAGCAGTACTTC; CDR3: CASSQDAASGTTEQYF
size: -; D: TRBD1; V: TRBV25-1; J: TRBJ2-1; DNA: TGTGCAAGCAGTGAATTGGGGACAGGGTTGGGCAATGAGCAGTTCTTC; CDR3: CASSELGTGLGNEQFF
size: -; D: TRBD2; V: TRBV4-2; J: TRBJ2-2; DNA: TGTGCCAGCAGCCATCCGGGACTAGCGGGAGACACCGGGGAGCTGTTTTTT; CDR3: CASSHPGLAGDTGELFF
size: few; D: TRBD2; V: TRBV2; J: TRBJ2-1; DNA: TGTGCCAGCAGTGAAAGAACCCTAGCGGGAGGGCCACCGCAGTTCTTC; CDR3: CASSERTLAGGPPQFF
size: few; D: TRBD2; V: TRBV7-9; J: TRBJ2-5; DNA: TGTGCCAGCACCCTTCCGTCGGGGACTAGTAAGGAGACCCAGTACTTC; CDR3: CASTLPSGTSKETQYF
size: few; D: -; V: TRBV5-6; J: TRBJ1-1; DNA: TGTGCCAGCAGCTTGTCTCAACGAGGGAACAAGGCCTCCCGGGCTTTCTTT; CDR3: CASSLSQRGNKASRAFF
size: -; D: TRBD1; V: TRBV6-5; J: TRBJ2-3; DNA: TGTGCCAGCAGTTACGGGGACAGGGAGAGCACAGATACGCAGTATTTT; CDR3: CASSYGDRESTDTQYF
size: few; D: TRBD2; V: TRBV29-1; J: TRBJ2-2; DNA: TGCTCAATAGCGGGGACGAACACCGGGGAGCTGTTTTTT; CDR3: CSIAGTNTGELFF
size: few; D: -; V: TRBV11-1; J: TRBJ2-1; DNA: TGTGCCAGCAGCTTAATGGATGAGCAGTTCTTC; CDR3: CASSLMDEQFF
size: -; D: TRBD2; V: TRBV5-5; J: TRBJ2-7; DNA: TGTGCCAGCAGCTTTCTAGCGGGAAGCTCCTACGAGCAGTACTTC; CDR3: CASSFLAGSSYEQYF
size: -; D: TRBD1; V: TRBV9; J: TRBJ1-2; DNA: TGTGCCAGCAGCGCCCCCCCGGGACAGGATAACTATGGCTACACCTTC; CDR3: CASSAPPGQDNYGYTF
size: -; D: -; V: TRBV11-2; J: TRBJ2-7; DNA: TGTGCCAGCAGCTTAGATCAGGTGGTTTACGAGCAGTACTTC; CDR3: CASSLDQVVYEQYF
size: few; D: -; V: TRBV7-8; J: TRBJ2-2; DNA: TGTGCCAGCAGCCCAACTTGGGGAACTTACCTAGTGAACACCGGGGAGCTGTTTTTT; CDR3: CASSPTWGTYLVNTGELFF
size: -; D: -; V: TRBV27; J: TRBJ2-1; DNA: TGTGCCACTTACCAGGGTACTGAGCAGTTCTTC; CDR3: CATYQGTEQFF
size: -; D: TRBD1; V: TRBV15; J: TRBJ1-1; DNA: TGTGCCACCAGCAGAGACCCGGACAGGGTGAACACTGAAGCTTTCTTT; CDR3: CATSRDPDRVNTEAFF
size: -; D: TRBD2; V: TRBV20-1; J: TRBJ2-3; DNA: TGCAGTGCTAGAGATCCCGGACTAGCGGGAGGGCCGGGCGGAGATACGCAGTATTTT; CDR3: CSARDPGLAGGPGGDTQYF
size: few; D: -; V: TRBV20-1; J: TRBJ2-7; DNA: TGCAGTGCTACAGCCCACGAGCAGTACTTC; CDR3: CSATAHEQYF
size: few; D: TRBD2; V: TRBV7-2; J: TRBJ2-7; DNA: TGTGCCAGCAGCCCCAGTCCTAGCGGGATCCGGTACGAGCAGTACTTC; CDR3: CASSPSPSGIRYEQYF
size: few; D: -; V: TRBV11-2; J: TRBJ2-3; DNA: TGTGCCAGCAGCTCTATTACCCAACTAGCAGATACGCAGTATTTT; CDR3: CASSSITQLADTQYF
size: once; D: TRBD2; V: TRBV5-1; J: TRBJ2-2; DNA: TGCGCCAGCAGCCCTGAAGCGGGGGGCCACACCGGGGAGCTGTTTTTT; CDR3: CASSPEAGGHTGELFF
size: once; D: TRBD2; V: TRBV7-2; J: TRBJ2-3; DNA: TGTGCCAGCAAACGGGGAACTAGCGGGAGTGGAGATACGCAGTATTTT; CDR3: CASKRGTSGSGDTQYF
size: -; D: -; V: TRBV20-1; J: TRBJ2-2; DNA: TGCAGTGCTAGACCTCGTTTCGCGCCGAACACCGGGGAGCTGTTTTTT; CDR3: CSARPRFAPNTGELFF
size: -; D: TRBD2; V: TRBV7-6; J: TRBJ2-1; DNA: TGTGCCAGCAGCGCGCGACTAGCGGTCTACAATGAGCAGTTCTTC; CDR3: CASSARLAVYNEQFF
size: many; D: -; V: TRBV20-1; J: TRBJ2-7; DNA: TGCAGTGCTAGTGTCGGCGGGGACAGCTACGAGCAGTACTTC; CDR3: CSASVGGDSYEQYF
size: -; D: TRBD2; V: TRBV2; J: TRBJ2-5; DNA: TGTGCCAGCAGGCCAAGACTAGCGGGAGAGACCCAGTACTTC; CDR3: CASRPRLAGETQYF
size: few; D: -; V: TRBV12-3/TRBV12-4; J: TRBJ2-1; DNA: TGTGCCAGCAGTTCTTACCCAGGGGACCTCCGGTTC; CDR3: CASSSYPGDLRF
size: few; D: -; V: TRBV3-1; J: TRBJ2-7; DNA: TGTGCCAGCAGCCATGGGACGTCGGCCAGCTCCTACGAGCAGTACTTC; CDR3: CASSHGTSASSYEQYF
size: many; D: -; V: TRBV4-2; J: TRBJ2-6; DNA: TGTGCCAGCAGCCAAGACTGGAGCTCTGGGGCCAACGTCCTGACTTTC; CDR3: CASSQDWSSGANVLTF
size: -; D: -; V: TRBV20-1; J: TRBJ1-6; DNA: TGCAGTGCTAGAGATCGCCCGGGGACCAATTCACCCCTCCACTTT; CDR3: CSARDRPGTNSPLHF
size: -; D: TRBD1; V: TRBV15; J: TRBJ1-2; DNA: TGTGCCACCAGCCCCACAGGGGGCTTCTATGGCTACACCTTC; CDR3: CATSPTGGFYGYTF
size: -; D: -; V: TRBV9; J: TRBJ1-2; DNA: TGTGCCAGCAGCGTAGAGCAGGGGAGGGTTATACTTGGCTACACCTTC; CDR3: CASSVEQGRVILGYTF
size: -; D: TRBD1; V: TRBV27; J: TRBJ2-7; DNA: TGTGCCAGCAGTTTATCAACAGGGGACGAGCAGTACTTC; CDR3: CASSLSTGDEQYF
size: many; D: -; V: TRBV15; J: TRBJ1-6; DNA: TGTGCCACCAGCTCCCAGACTGAAGGTGGTTCACCCCTCCACTTT; CDR3: CATSSQTEGGSPLHF
size: -; D: -; V: TRBV20-1; J: TRBJ2-7; DNA: TGCAGTGCTAGAGATATCGGGCTAGACTACGAGCAGTACTTC; CDR3: CSARDIGLDYEQYF
size: -; D: TRBD1; V: TRBV4-1; J: TRBJ2-7; DNA: TGCGCCAGCAGCCAAGCCGCGGACAGGGACGAGCAGTACTTC; CDR3: CASSQAADRDEQYF
size: -; D: -; V: TRBV27; J: TRBJ2-7; DNA: TGTGCCAGCAGTTCTGAGTCAGAACCCAAGCAGTACTTC; CDR3: CASSSESEPKQYF
size: -; D: TRBD2; V: TRBV12-3/TRBV12-4; J: TRBJ2-2; DNA: TGTGCAGTGGGAGGGGCGTCCACCGGGGAGCTGTTTTTT; CDR3: CAVGGASTGELFF
size: -; D: -; V: TRBV27; J: TRBJ1-5; DNA: TGTGCCAGCAGTCGAGGGGACTCTAGCAATCAGCCCCAGCATTTT; CDR3: CASSRGDSSNQPQHF
size: -; D: -; V: TRBV30; J: TRBJ1-1; DNA: TGTGCCTGGAGTGTACGGTACGAAGGAGCTTTCTTT; CDR3: CAWSVRYEGAFF
size: few; D: TRBD2; V: TRBV7-9; J: TRBJ2-7; DNA: TGTGCCAGCAGCTTAGTTGTAGCGGGGAGCTCCTACGAGCAGTACTTC; CDR3: CASSLVVAGSSYEQYF
size: -; D: -; V: TRBV3-1; J: TRBJ2-2; DNA: TGTGCCAGCAGCCAGGGTAACAGGGCCGGGGAGCTGTTTTTT; CDR3: CASSQGNRAGELFF
size: -; D: TRBD1; V: TRBV24-1; J: TRBJ1-1; DNA: TGTGCCACCAGGACAGGGGGGCAAAACACTGAAGCTTTCTTT; CDR3: CATRTGGQNTEAFF
size: -; D: -; V: TRBV4-1; J: TRBJ1-6; DNA: TGCGCCAGCAGCCAAGATAATGGGCCAGGGCCGGTTAATTCACCCCTCCACTTT; CDR3: CASSQDNGPGPVNSPLHF